What follows are 24 T cell receptor beta chains derived from one specimen sequenced in a study of T cell responses to AZD1222 COVID-19 vaccine. Sequenced by immunoSEQ multiplex PCR; TCRdb stores in-frame clones only, minus some. The repertoire consists of approximately 200,000 clones, with roughly 90% occurring once and the leading ten covering around 3.5%. The sequencing used peripheral blood, collected 28 days after the second AZD1222 dose. The receptor source for this set is an adult who received the AZD1222 COVID-19 vaccine.

The rearrangement links TRBV7-9 to TRBJ2-1; D unresolved. V was clipped by 7 bases and J by 7 bases, with 11 bases between them. The CDR3 totals 12 residues. The germline V gene has CDR1 SEHNR and CDR2 FQNEAQ (reference sequence). The CDR3 sequence is CASTLSGNEQFF. The CDR3 bases are TGTGCCAGCACCCTGTCCGGTAATGAGCAGTTCTTC.

The chain recombines TRBV24-1 with TRBJ1-5; unclear D gene. V gave up 1 base and J gave up 11 bases, with 8 bases separating them. From germline, CDR1 is KGHDR and CDR2 SFDVKD. The CDR3 covers 12 residues. The DNA of the CDR3 is TGTGCCACCAGTGATTTTAGAGGGACCCAGCATTTT. Its protein product is CATSDFRGTQHF.

The chain uses TRBV28 and TRBJ1-2; D not certain. The V gene lost 10 bases and the J gene lost 5 bases, with 20 bases spanning the gap. Germline-derived CDR1 and CDR2 are MDHEN and SYDVKM. The CDR3 spans 14 residues. CDR3 residues: CATPESGMWYGYTF. CDR3 nucleotides: TGTGCCACCCCGGAGTCCGGAATGTGGTATGGCTACACCTTC.

The CDR3 region has the DNA TGTGCCAGCAGCCCCCCGGACAGTTCCTATGGCTACACCTTC. It encodes CASSPPDSSYGYTF. The rearrangement joins TRBV5-4 to TRBJ1-2; a possible D gene is TRBD1 (6 bases). Germline V lookup: CDR1 SGHNT, CDR2 YYREEE (reference sequence). The V end was cut by 4 bases, the J end by 4 bases, with 14 bases between. This CDR3 comprises 14 residues.

CDR3 DNA: TGTGCCAGCAGTAAAAACACCGGGGAGCTGTTTTTT. This translates into CASSKNTGELFF. The rearrangement uses TRBV27 and TRBJ2-2; unclear D gene. Trimming cost V 5 bases and J 2 bases, with 3 bases left between them. The germline gives CDR1 MNHEY, CDR2 SMNVEV (reference sequence). The CDR3 contains 12 residues.

The rearrangement uses TRBV5-1 and TRBJ1-1; tentative D call: TRBD1 (6 bases). The ends were cut back, 4 bases at V and 1 base at J, with 14 bases in the middle. The CDR3 is made up of 15 amino acids. CDR1 is SGHRS, CDR2 YFSETQ, per germline. The CDR3 DNA is TGCGCCAGCAGCCTACAGGGTGTTTCGAACACTGAAGCTTTCTTT. Amino acid sequence: CASSLQGVSNTEAFF.

Here the CDR3 DNA reads TGCAGCGCTACCGGACAGGGGATCCACAATGAGCAGTTCTTC. Protein sequence: CSATGQGIHNEQFF. The J gene is TRBJ2-1, the V gene TRBV29-1; 9 nucleotides line up with TRBD1. Trimming cost V 7 bases and J 5 bases; bases outside gene matches: 9. CDR1 and CDR2 (germline): SQVTM, ANQGSEA. This CDR3 comprises 14 residues.

This clone appeared a single time. The chain recombines TRBV28 with TRBJ2-3; tentatively, D is TRBD2 (5 bases). Germline values: CDR1 MDHEN, CDR2 SYDVKM. The CDR3 length is 12 residues. V was shortened by 3 bases and J by 8 bases, with 9 bases between the two germline ends. As DNA, the CDR3 is TGTGCCAGCAGTTTCGGGGTACGTACGCAGTATTTT. Translated, it gives CASSFGVRTQYF. The complete variable domain, with remaining parts taken from reference TRBV28 and TRBJ2-3, reads DVKVTQSSRYLVKRTGEKVFLECVQDMDHENMFWYRQDPGLGLRLIYFSYDVKMKEKGDIPEGYSVSREKKERFSLILESASTNQTSMYLCASSFGVRTQYFGPGTRLTVL.

The rearrangement uses TRBV5-1 and TRBJ2-1, with 7 bases lining up with TRBD2. The CDR3 has 16 amino acids. The V segment lost 4 bases and the J segment 3 bases; nucleotides outside the gene matches: 10. The germline gives CDR1 SGHRS, CDR2 YFSETQ. This chain's CDR3 is CASSLRSSGLYNEQFF. CDR3 bases: TGCGCCAGCAGCCTCCGTTCTAGCGGCCTCTACAATGAGCAGTTCTTC.

The chain links TRBV5-1 to TRBJ1-4; the match to TRBD1 covers 9 bases. Trimming cost V 4 bases and J 4 bases; bases outside gene matches: 8. CDR1 and CDR2 (germline): SGHRS, YFSETQ. This CDR3 has 16 amino acids. The CDR3 region is CASSAIPGQGNEKLFF. CDR3 bases: TGCGCCAGCAGCGCTATTCCGGGACAGGGTAATGAAAAACTGTTTTTT.

The genes are TRBV6-1 and TRBJ1-3; no reliable D call. V was shortened by 1 base and J by 0 bases, with 7 bases between the two germline ends. Germline-derived CDR1 and CDR2 are MNHNS and SASEGT. The CDR3 is made up of 15 amino acids. DNA of the CDR3: TGTGCCAGCAGTGAAGGGAGACACTCTGGAAACACCATATATTTT. It is translated as CASSEGRHSGNTIYF.

V and J are TRBV18 and TRBJ1-3; D is ambiguous. V was clipped by 3 bases and J by 0 bases, with 9 bases between them. The CDR3 extends over 15 amino acids. Per the germline V gene, CDR1 is KGHSH and CDR2 is LQKENI. The CDR3 reads CASSPVEGSGNTIYF. The CDR3 coding sequence is TGTGCCAGCTCACCGGTCGAGGGCTCTGGAAACACCATATATTTT.

The chain uses TRBV6-2 or TRBV6-3 and TRBJ2-7, with D maybe TRBD1 (5 bases). The CDR3 length is 15 residues. Trimming stripped 7 bases from V and 2 bases from J, with 18 bases between. Germline V gene data show CDR1 as MNHEY and CDR2 as SVGEGT. CDR3 nucleotides: TGTGCCAGCACCCCCCCCGCAGGGTCCCCCTACGAGCAGTACTTC. Its protein is CASTPPAGSPYEQYF.

The rearrangement joins TRBV19 to TRBJ2-7; 11 bases line up with TRBD1. Germline V gene sequence: CDR1 LNHDA, CDR2 SQIVND (reference sequence). The CDR3 has 14 residues. Trimming at V came to 3 bases and at J to 3 bases, leaving 1 base not matched to a gene. DNA of the CDR3: TGTGCCAGTAGTATGGGACAGGGGGGCTACGAGCAGTACTTC. Its protein is CASSMGQGGYEQYF.

The chain joins TRBV7-9 to TRBJ1-1, with a tentative D call TRBD1 (5 bases). The length of the CDR3 is 15 residues. The V and J ends lost 0 bases and 1 base respectively, with 9 bases between them. The germline V gene encodes CDR1 SEHNR and CDR2 FQNEAQ (reference sequence). The chain's CDR3 is CASSLASGQNTEAFF. CDR3 nucleotides: TGTGCCAGCAGCTTAGCGAGCGGACAGAACACTGAAGCTTTCTTT.

This clone was seen a single time. The chain is built from TRBV10-1 and TRBJ1-2; 8 bases match TRBD1. V shed 8 bases and J 7 bases; nucleotides not matched to a gene: 9. From germline, CDR1 is WNHNN and CDR2 SYGVQD (reference sequence). The CDR3 has 13 amino acids. The chain's CDR3 is CASGTGGLAGYTF. In DNA form, the CDR3 reads TGCGCCAGCGGGACAGGAGGTCTGGCTGGCTACACCTTC.

The V and J genes are TRBV19 and TRBJ1-1, with D possibly matching TRBD1 (5 bases). Germline-derived CDR1 and CDR2 are LNHDA and SQIVND (reference sequence). Trimming left V 5 bases short and J 3 bases short, with 7 bases between. The CDR3 runs 12 residues. The CDR3 region has the DNA TGTGCCAGTAGTCGACAGTACACTGAAGCTTTCTTT. Translated, it gives CASSRQYTEAFF.

The CDR3 DNA sequence: TGTGCCAGCAGCCCCTTAACCGGGACAGGGTTCCAAGAGACCCAGTACTTC. Its translation: CASSPLTGTGFQETQYF. The chain is built from TRBV3-1 (or the pseudogene TRBV3-2) and TRBJ2-5; 9 positions match TRBD1. The length of the CDR3 is 17 residues. The V segment lost 4 bases and the J segment 1 base; nucleotides outside the gene matches: 10. Germline assignment: CDR1 LGHDT and CDR2 YNNKEL (reference sequence).

The chain's CDR3 is CSAIDSRFHNEQFF. The CDR3 bases are TGCAGTGCTATTGACTCAAGGTTCCACAATGAGCAGTTCTTC. The rearrangement links TRBV20-1 to TRBJ2-1, with no clear D. The ends were cut back, 4 bases at V and 5 bases at J, with 15 bases in the middle. The CDR3 is 14 amino acids. Germline values: CDR1 DFQATT, CDR2 SNEGSKA (reference sequence).

This chain links TRBV19 with TRBJ1-1; D is undetermined. V lost 6 bases, J lost 4 bases, and 15 bases lay in between. The germline gives CDR1 LNHDA, CDR2 SQIVND (reference sequence). The CDR3 consists of 14 residues. The DNA for the CDR3 is TGTGCCAGTAGGGGTGCAAACCGGGGCACTGAAGCTTTCTTT. This encodes CASRGANRGTEAFF.

As for this clone: This sample includes further DNA sequences coding for the same CDR3. The DNA for the CDR3 is TGCGCCAGCTCTAGCGGGAGGGCCGGGGATACGCAGTATTTT. Protein product: CASSSGRAGDTQYF. The gene calls are TRBV5-1 and TRBJ2-3; 12 bases fit TRBD2. The CDR3 runs to 14 residues. With V trimmed by 7 bases and J by 6 bases, 6 bases remained unmatched. Germline CDR1 is SGHRS and CDR2 is YFSETQ. Full variable domain (rest looked up from reference TRBV5-1 and TRBJ2-3): KAGVTQTPRYLIKTRGQQVTLSCSPISGHRSVSWYQQTPGQGLQFLFEYFSETQRNKGNFPGRFSGRQFSNSRSEMNVSTLELGDSALYLCASSSGRAGDTQYFGPGTRLTVL.

The chain couples TRBV9 to TRBJ1-6; 11 bases map to TRBD1. The CDR3 extends over 17 amino acids. The J segment lost 4 bases and the V segment lost 4 bases, leaving 7 bases of the junction unmatched. CDR1 is SGDLS, CDR2 YYNGEE, per germline. DNA for the CDR3: TGTGCCAGCAGCCGCGTGCGGGACAGGGGGTATAATTCACCCCTCCACTTT. Translated, it gives CASSRVRDRGYNSPLHF.

The chain links TRBV13 to TRBJ2-1, with D maybe TRBD1 (6 bases). The CDR3 extends over 18 amino acids. CDR1 and CDR2 (germline): PRHDT, FYEKMQ (reference sequence). Trimming cost V 4 bases and J 6 bases, with 25 bases left between them. The chain's CDR3 is CASSSRPGASSGVNEQFF. CDR3 sequence (DNA): TGTGCCAGCAGCTCCAGACCAGGGGCCAGCTCAGGGGTCAATGAGCAGTTCTTC.

The V call is TRBV12-5, the J call TRBJ2-1, with D unclear. This CDR3 is built from 15 residues. V was cut by 0 bases and J by 7 bases, with 13 bases left in between. Germline assignment: CDR1 LGHNT and CDR2 FRNRAP. CDR3: CASGLVVGRQNEQFF. The CDR3 DNA is TGTGCTAGTGGTTTGGTAGTCGGACGCCAGAATGAGCAGTTCTTC.